Listed here is a single T cell receptor beta chain. In the source study's methods: The authors estimated nucleated cell counts from reference gene primer amplification. Here immunoSEQ multiplex PCR was the method, and the copy in TCRdb shows in-frame clones only, minus some. The V and J calls and clone size are taken from that table; D and trimming were inferred from the DNA. The sample includes under 450,000 clones, about 91% of them seen just once. Germline V CDR1 and CDR2: SNHLY, FYNNEI. The V and J ends lost 2 bases and 5 bases respectively, with 16 bases between them. This CDR3 spans 16 amino acids. The sample is drawn from a study of blood T cell repertoires in COVID-19. Study background: Whether acute or convalescent, the COVID-19 samples came from the United States, Italy and Spain. T cells, B-cell-depleted T cells, or PBMCs provided the cDNA or gDNA that served as material.

Seattle cases were enrolled at active infection and followed longitudinally. This clonotype was sampled from a woman in her 40s with COVID-19, enrolled during active disease. The specimen was peripheral blood. The chain employs TRBV2 and TRBJ2-1, with TRBD1 as a possible D gene (6 bases). The CDR3: CASSERGTRGDNEQFF. CDR3 nucleotide sequence: TGTGCCAGCAGTGAAAGGGGGACAAGGGGTGACAATGAGCAGTTCTTC. The variable domain in full, completed from reference TRBV2 and TRBJ2-1, reads EPEVTQTPSHQVTQMGQEVILRCVPISNHLYFYWYRQILGQKVEFLVSFYNNEISEKSEIFDDQFSVERPDGSNFTLKIRSTKLEDSAMYFCASSERGTRGDNEQFFGPGTRLTVL.